This entry lists 5 T cell receptor beta chains sequenced from one sample in a study of monozygotic twins with inflammatory bowel disease. TCRdb reprocessed the 5' RACE reads, keeping one entry per CDR3 protein, no DNA. The sample holds some 150,000 distinct CDR3 sequences. Specimen: blood. These receptors were obtained from a human donor with ulcerative colitis or Crohn's disease, or a healthy co-twin of an affected twin (not recorded which).

The V and J genes are TRBV27 and TRBJ2-7; with no DNA, the TCRdb D assignment of TRBD1 cannot be verified. Germline CDR1 reads MNHEY; CDR2 reads SMNVEV (reference sequence). The CDR3 has 15 residues. The CDR3 loop is CASSLTGSTLYEQYF.

The CDR3 loop reads CASEPGQSYEQYF. V gene TRBV28 combines with J gene TRBJ2-7; the D call of TRBD1 rests on TCRdb alone, since no DNA is present to check it. The CDR3 is made up of 13 amino acids. Germline V gene sequence: CDR1 MDHEN, CDR2 SYDVKM. Based on the CDR3 plus reference TRBV28 and TRBJ2-7, the full variable domain is DVKVTQSSRYLVKRTGEKVFLECVQDMDHENMFWYRQDPGLGLRLIYFSYDVKMKEKGDIPEGYSVSREKKERFSLILESASTNQTSMYLCASEPGQSYEQYFGPGTRLTVT.

This chain connects TRBV6-2 or TRBV6-3 to TRBJ2-1. Per germline, CDR1 MNHEY and CDR2 SVGEGT. The CDR3 extends over 16 amino acids. CDR3 amino acids: CASSYSWRSKNNEQFF.

The chain links TRBV20-1 to TRBJ2-3; no DNA is available, so the TRBD2 call from TCRdb remains unchecked. CDR3 length: 16 residues. Germline CDR1 is DFQATT and CDR2 is SNEGSKA (reference sequence). Here the CDR3 reads CSVRGLAGWGADTQYF.

The V and J genes are TRBV2 and TRBJ2-7; there is no DNA to check the TCRdb D call of TRBD1. The CDR3 has 13 amino acids. Germline CDR1 reads SNHLY; CDR2 reads FYNNEI. CDR3: CASSVRGHYEQYF. Based on the CDR3 plus reference TRBV2 and TRBJ2-7, the full variable domain is EPEVTQTPSHQVTQMGQEVILRCVPISNHLYFYWYRQILGQKVEFLVSFYNNEISEKSEIFDDQFSVERPDGSNFTLKIRSTKLEDSAMYFCASSVRGHYEQYFGPGTRLTVT.